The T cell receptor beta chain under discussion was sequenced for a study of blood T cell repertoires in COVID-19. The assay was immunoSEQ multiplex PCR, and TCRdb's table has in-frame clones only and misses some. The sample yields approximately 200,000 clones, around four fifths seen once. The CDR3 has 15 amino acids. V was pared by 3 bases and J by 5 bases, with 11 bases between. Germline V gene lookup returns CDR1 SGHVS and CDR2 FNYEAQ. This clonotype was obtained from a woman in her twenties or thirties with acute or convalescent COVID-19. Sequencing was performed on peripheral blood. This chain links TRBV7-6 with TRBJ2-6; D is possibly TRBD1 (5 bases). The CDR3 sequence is CASSFQGRWANVLTF. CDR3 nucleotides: TGTGCCAGCAGCTTCCAGGGCCGATGGGCCAACGTCCTGACTTTC.